This T cell receptor (beta chain) was sequenced in a study of cytomegalovirus exposure and HLA in healthy donors. Only a few counts were recorded for this clone. The antigen remains unidentified. PCR employed 60 Vbeta and 13 Jbeta primers. The repertoire was sequenced with immunoSEQ multiplex PCR; TCRdb's copy has only in-frame clones and lacks some. This table holds 150,000 to 200,000 clones, approximately 9.5% found once. Broader study findings: There were fewer than 200 TCR beta chains listed as cytomegalovirus-associated. CMV antigen specificity of a few CMV-associated chains was confirmed in vitro.

This CDR3 has 14 amino acids. The germline V gene has CDR1 MNHEY and CDR2 SMNVEV (reference sequence). Trimming removed 2 bases from V and 2 bases from J, with 10 bases in between. The chain links TRBV27 to TRBJ2-7; tentatively, D is TRBD2 (7 bases). The material sequenced was PBMCs. This clonotype was obtained from a woman aged 25 to 39 in good health and CMV-seropositive. Here the CDR3 DNA reads TGTGCCAGCAGTTTAGGGGGGGCCCCCTACGAGCAGTACTTC. Its protein product is CASSLGGAPYEQYF.